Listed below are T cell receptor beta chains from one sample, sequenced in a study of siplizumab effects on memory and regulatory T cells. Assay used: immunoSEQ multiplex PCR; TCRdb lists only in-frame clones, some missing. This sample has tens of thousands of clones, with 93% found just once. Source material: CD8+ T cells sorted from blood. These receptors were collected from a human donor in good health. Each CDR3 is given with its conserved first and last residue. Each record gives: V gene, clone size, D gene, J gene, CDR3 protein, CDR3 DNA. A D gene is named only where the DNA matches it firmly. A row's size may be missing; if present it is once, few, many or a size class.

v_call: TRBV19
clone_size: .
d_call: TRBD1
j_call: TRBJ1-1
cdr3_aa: CASSIPTGYRGTTEAFF
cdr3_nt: TGTGCCAGTAGTATCCCTACAGGGTACAGGGGCACCACTGAAGCTTTCTTT

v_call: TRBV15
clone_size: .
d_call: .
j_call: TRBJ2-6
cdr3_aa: CATKSSGANVLTF
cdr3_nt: TGTGCCACCAAATCCTCTGGGGCCAACGTCCTGACTTTC

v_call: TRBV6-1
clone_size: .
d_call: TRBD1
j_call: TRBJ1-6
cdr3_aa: CASRDRGFSPLHF
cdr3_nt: TGTGCCAGTCGGGACAGGGGTTTCTCACCCCTCCACTTT

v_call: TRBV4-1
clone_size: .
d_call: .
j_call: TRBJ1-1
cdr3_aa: CASSHPLAGEGTEAFF
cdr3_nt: TGCGCCAGCAGCCATCCTCTGGCAGGGGAGGGCACTGAAGCTTTCTTT

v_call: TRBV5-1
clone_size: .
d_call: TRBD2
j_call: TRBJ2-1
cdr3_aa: CASSFSGSDEQFF
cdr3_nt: TGCGCCAGCAGCTTTAGCGGGTCCGATGAGCAGTTCTTC

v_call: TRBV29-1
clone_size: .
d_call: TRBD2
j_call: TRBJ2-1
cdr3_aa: CSVRTSGAFYNEQFF
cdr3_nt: TGCAGCGTTAGGACTAGCGGGGCATTTTACAATGAGCAGTTCTTC

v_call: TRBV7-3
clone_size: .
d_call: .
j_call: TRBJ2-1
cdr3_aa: CASSLTFGGTYNEQFF
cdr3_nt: TGTGCCAGCAGCTTAACGTTTGGGGGCACCTACAATGAGCAGTTCTTC

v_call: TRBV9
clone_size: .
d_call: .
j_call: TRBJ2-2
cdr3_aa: CASSVAPGELFF
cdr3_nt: TGTGCCAGCAGCGTAGCTCCCGGGGAACTGTTTTTT

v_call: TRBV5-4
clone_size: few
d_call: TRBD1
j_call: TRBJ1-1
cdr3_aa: CATWTGATTTF
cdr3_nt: TGTGCCACCTGGACAGGGGCTACGACGACCTTT

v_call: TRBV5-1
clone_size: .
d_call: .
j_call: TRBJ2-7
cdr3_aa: CASSLGQNYEQYF
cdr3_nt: TGCGCCAGCAGCCTGGGGCAGAACTACGAGCAGTACTTC

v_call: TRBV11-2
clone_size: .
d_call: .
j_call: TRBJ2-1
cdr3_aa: CASSLAQFHEQFF
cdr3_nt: TGTGCCAGCAGCTTAGCCCAGTTCCATGAGCAGTTCTTC

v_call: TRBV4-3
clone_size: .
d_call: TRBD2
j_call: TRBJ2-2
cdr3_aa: CASSHERGGHVGELFF
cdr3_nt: TGCGCCAGCAGCCATGAGCGGGGGGGCCATGTCGGGGAGCTGTTTTTT

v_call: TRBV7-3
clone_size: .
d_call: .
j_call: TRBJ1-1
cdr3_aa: CASSLSTGLNTEAFF
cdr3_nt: TGTGCCAGCAGCTTAAGTACAGGTCTAAACACTGAAGCTTTCTTT

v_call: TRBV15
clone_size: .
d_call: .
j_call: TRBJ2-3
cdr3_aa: CATAISARGTDTQYF
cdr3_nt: TGTGCCACCGCGATTTCGGCGAGGGGCACAGATACGCAGTATTTT

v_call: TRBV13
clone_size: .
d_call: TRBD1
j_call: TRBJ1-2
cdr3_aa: CASSGGTGGGYGYTF
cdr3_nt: TGTGCCAGCAGCGGGGGGACAGGGGGAGGCTATGGCTACACCTTC

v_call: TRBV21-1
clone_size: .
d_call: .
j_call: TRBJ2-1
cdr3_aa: CASSKQAPYNEQFF
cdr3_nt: TGTGCCAGCAGCAAACAGGCGCCCTACAATGAGCAGTTCTTC

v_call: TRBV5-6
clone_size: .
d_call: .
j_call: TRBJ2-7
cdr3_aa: CASSLESYEQYF
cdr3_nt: TGTGCCAGCAGCTTGGAGTCCTACGAGCAGTACTTC

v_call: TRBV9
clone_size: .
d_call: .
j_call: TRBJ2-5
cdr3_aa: CASSVEWGSETQYF
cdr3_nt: TGTGCCAGCAGCGTAGAGTGGGGTTCAGAGACCCAGTACTTC

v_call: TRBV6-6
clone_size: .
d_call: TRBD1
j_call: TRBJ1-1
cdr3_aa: CASPIPTGPEAFF
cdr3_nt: TGTGCCAGCCCCATCCCGACAGGGCCTGAAGCTTTCTTT

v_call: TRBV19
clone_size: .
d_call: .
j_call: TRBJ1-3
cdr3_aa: CASSWESSGNTIYF
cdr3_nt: TGTGCCAGTAGTTGGGAGAGCTCTGGAAACACCATATATTTT

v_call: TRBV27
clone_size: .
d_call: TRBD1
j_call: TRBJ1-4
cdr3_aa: CASNPRGQITEKLFF
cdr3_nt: TGTGCCAGCAACCCAAGGGGACAGATTACTGAAAAACTGTTTTTT

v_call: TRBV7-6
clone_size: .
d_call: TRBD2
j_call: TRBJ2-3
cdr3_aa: CASSLTSGATDTQYF
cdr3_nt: TGTGCCAGCAGCTTAACTAGCGGGGCCACAGATACGCAGTATTTT

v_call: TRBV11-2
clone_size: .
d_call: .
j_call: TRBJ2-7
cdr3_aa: CASSVSGVNYEQYF
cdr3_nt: TGTGCCAGCAGCGTTAGCGGAGTTAACTACGAGCAGTACTTC

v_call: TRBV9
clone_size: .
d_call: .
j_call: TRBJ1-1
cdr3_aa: CASSQVNTEAFF
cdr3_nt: TGTGCCAGCAGCCAGGTGAACACTGAAGCTTTCTTT

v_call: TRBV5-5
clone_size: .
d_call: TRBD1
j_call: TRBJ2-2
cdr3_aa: CASSFGQGFTGELFF
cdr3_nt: TGTGCCAGCAGCTTCGGACAGGGTTTCACCGGGGAGCTGTTTTTT

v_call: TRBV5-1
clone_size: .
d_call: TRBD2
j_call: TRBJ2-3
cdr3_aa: CASSLAVAGGLADTQYF
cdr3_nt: TGCGCCAGCAGCTTGGCCGTGGCGGGGGGGCTGGCAGATACGCAGTATTTT

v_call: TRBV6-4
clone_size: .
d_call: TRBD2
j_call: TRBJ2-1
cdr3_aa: CASSDSSGGLNEQFF
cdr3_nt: TGTGCCAGCAGTGACTCGAGCGGGGGCCTCAATGAGCAGTTCTTC

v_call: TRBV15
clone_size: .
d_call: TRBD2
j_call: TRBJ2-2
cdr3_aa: CATSRDKLAVITGELFF
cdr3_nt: TGTGCCACCAGCAGAGATAAGCTAGCGGTGATCACCGGGGAGCTGTTTTTT

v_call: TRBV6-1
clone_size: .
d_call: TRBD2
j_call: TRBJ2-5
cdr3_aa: CASSELAGYQETQYF
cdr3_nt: TGTGCCAGCAGTGAACTAGCGGGCTACCAAGAGACCCAGTACTTC

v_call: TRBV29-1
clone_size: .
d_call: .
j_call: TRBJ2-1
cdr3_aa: CSVEEAGLPYNEQFF
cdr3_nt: TGCAGCGTTGAGGAGGCCGGGCTACCTTACAATGAGCAGTTCTTC

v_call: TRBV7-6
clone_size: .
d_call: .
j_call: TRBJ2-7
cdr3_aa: CASSLAHAYEQYF
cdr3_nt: TGTGCCAGCAGCTTAGCGCACGCCTACGAGCAGTACTTC

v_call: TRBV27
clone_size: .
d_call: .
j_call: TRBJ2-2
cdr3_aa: CASSLYRAGGELFF
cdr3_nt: TGTGCCAGCAGTTTATACAGGGCGGGCGGGGAGCTGTTTTTT